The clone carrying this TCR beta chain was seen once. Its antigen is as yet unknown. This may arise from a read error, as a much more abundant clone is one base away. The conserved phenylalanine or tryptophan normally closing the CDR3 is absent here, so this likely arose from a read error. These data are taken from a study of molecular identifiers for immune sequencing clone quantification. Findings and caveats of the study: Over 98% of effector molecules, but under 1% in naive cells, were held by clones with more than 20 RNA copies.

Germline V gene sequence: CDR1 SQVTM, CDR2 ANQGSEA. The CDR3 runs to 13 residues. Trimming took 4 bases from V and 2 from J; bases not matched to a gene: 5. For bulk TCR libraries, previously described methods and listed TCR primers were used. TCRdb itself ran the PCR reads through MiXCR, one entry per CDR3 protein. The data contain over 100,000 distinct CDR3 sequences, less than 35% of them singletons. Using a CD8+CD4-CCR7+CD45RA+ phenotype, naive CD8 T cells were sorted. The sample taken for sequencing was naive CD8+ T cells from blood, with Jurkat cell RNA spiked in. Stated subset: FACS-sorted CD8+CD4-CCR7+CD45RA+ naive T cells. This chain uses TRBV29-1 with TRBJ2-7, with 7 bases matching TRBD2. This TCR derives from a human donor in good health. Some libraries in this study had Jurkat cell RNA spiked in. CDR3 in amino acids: CSVGQAGPYEQYL. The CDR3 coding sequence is TGCAGCGTTGGGCAAGCGGGACCCTACGAGCAGTACCTC.